These 14 T cell receptor beta chains were sequenced from one sample in a study of beta chain features in type 1 diabetes. Expressed TCRB transcripts were sequenced, since all the RNA that had been isolated was reverse transcribed. The table came from immunoSEQ multiplex PCR; TCRdb's copy has only in-frame clones and leaves some out. The sample gives a few hundred thousand clones, about 26% of which show up once; approximately 4% is in the top ten. The sequencing sample was made of central memory CD4+ T cells from blood. Every receptor here comes from a man aged 30-40 years in good health.

This clone was found many times. This chain joins TRBV14 and TRBJ2-1; 11 bases fit TRBD1. V shed 4 bases, J shed 7 bases, and the junction held 3 bases outside the gene matches. This CDR3 has 14 residues. Germline V lookup: CDR1 SGHDN, CDR2 FVKESK. The CDR3 loop reads CASSPDRGRNEQFF. In DNA, the CDR3 is TGTGCCAGCAGCCCGGACAGGGGGCGGAATGAGCAGTTCTTC. The whole variable domain, remainder taken from reference TRBV14 and TRBJ2-1, is EAGVTQFPSHSVIEKGQTVTLRCDPISGHDNLYWYRRVMGKEIKFLLHFVKESKQDESGMPNNRFLAERTGGTYSTLKVQPAELEDSGVYFCASSPDRGRNEQFFGPGTRLTVL.

The chain uses TRBV27 and TRBJ1-2, with D possibly matching TRBD1 (5 bases). Per the germline V gene, CDR1 is MNHEY and CDR2 is SMNVEV (reference sequence). CDR3 length: 13 amino acids. The V end was cut by 4 bases, the J end by 6 bases, with 12 bases between. CDR3 DNA sequence: TGTGCCAGCAGTTCCAGGGTGGGGGATGGCTACACCTTC. This codes for CASSSRVGDGYTF.

The count of this clone is one. This sequence joins TRBV9 and TRBJ1-2; D call uncertain. The CDR3 totals 13 residues. The V end was cut by 4 bases, the J end by 4 bases, with 11 bases between. The germline V gene encodes CDR1 SGDLS and CDR2 YYNGEE. The DNA of the CDR3 is TGTGCCAGCAGCCCTAACACTGTCTATGGCTACACCTTC. Translating gives CASSPNTVYGYTF.

This clone showed up just a few times. The chain couples TRBV9 to TRBJ1-1; D is undetermined. The germline V and J ends were trimmed by 2 bases and 1 base, with 9 bases remaining between them. The germline CDR1 and CDR2 sequences are SGDLS and YYNGEE. The CDR3 sequence is 14 residues long. The CDR3 region has the DNA TGTGCCAGCAGCGTTGGAGGACGGAACACTGAAGCTTTCTTT. This gives the protein CASSVGGRNTEAFF.

This clone was detected a few times. This chain connects TRBV30 to TRBJ1-2, with D unclear. Germline-derived CDR1 and CDR2 are GTSNPN and SVGIG (reference sequence). The V gene lost 0 bases and the J gene lost 4 bases, with 12 bases spanning the gap. The CDR3 loop spans 14 amino acids. CDR3 DNA sequence: TGTGCCTGGAGTGTACGTGGAACGGGCTATGGCTACACCTTC. The encoded protein is CAWSVRGTGYGYTF.

This clone was detected a few times. The chain has TRBV5-4 and TRBJ2-3, with TRBD1 as a possible D gene (6 bases). The CDR3 consists of 18 residues. Germline CDR1 SGHNT, CDR2 YYREEE (reference sequence). The V end was cut by 3 bases, the J end by 0 bases, with 20 bases between. Here the CDR3 reads CASSSRMDRSSSTDTQYF. The CDR3 nucleotides read TGTGCCAGCAGCTCGCGGATGGACAGATCATCTAGCACAGATACGCAGTATTTT.

Only a few counts were recorded for this clone. Other DNA sequences in the same sample also yield this CDR3. The J gene is TRBJ2-7, the V gene TRBV7-2; D gene ambiguous. This CDR3 region has 13 residues. Germline CDR1 SGHTA, CDR2 FQGNSA. Trimming took 0 bases from V and 4 from J, leaving 7 bases between them. Written as DNA, the CDR3 is TGTGCCAGCAGCTTAGCGTTGTCTTACGAGCAGTACTTC. Amino acid sequence: CASSLALSYEQYF.

The genes are TRBV5-1 and TRBJ2-5; D gene uncertain. The CDR3 has 14 residues. In germline, CDR1 is SGHRS, CDR2 YFSETQ. V shed 0 bases and J shed 2 bases, with 8 bases lying between them. The CDR3, as DNA: TGCGCCAGCAGCTTGGACATCGTTCAAGAGACCCAGTACTTC. It is translated as CASSLDIVQETQYF.

V usage is TRBV6-1 and J usage is TRBJ2-4; tentative D call: TRBD2 (6 bases). There are 15 residues in the CDR3. CDR1 and CDR2 from the germline V gene are MNHNS and SASEGT. Trimming took 6 bases from V and 0 from J, leaving 12 bases between them. The CDR3 coding sequence is TGTGCCAGCAGGGGAGCGGGTCTAGCCAAAAACATTCAGTACTTC. Translated, it gives CASRGAGLAKNIQYF.

There are a few counts of this clone. V usage is TRBV13 and J usage is TRBJ2-2; possibly TRBD2 for D (6 bases). The V gene's germline CDR1 is PRHDT and CDR2 FYEKMQ (reference sequence). Trimming removed 3 bases at V and 3 bases at J, with 8 bases between. CDR3 size: 14 residues. The DNA of the CDR3 is TGTGCCAGCAGCTTTTCGGGGGACACCGGGGAGCTGTTTTTT. The encoded protein is CASSFSGDTGELFF.

This clone has only one observation. The chain uses TRBV30 and TRBJ2-7; D perhaps matches TRBD1 (5 bases). Germline V lookup: CDR1 GTSNPN, CDR2 SVGIG (reference sequence). CDR3 length: 12 amino acids. V was trimmed by 2 bases and J by 4 bases, leaving 9 bases between them. CDR3 region: CAWSPPGYEQYF. CDR3 DNA sequence: TGTGCCTGGAGTCCCCCAGGGTACGAGCAGTACTTC.

The rearrangement links TRBV7-9 to TRBJ2-3, with TRBD2 matching 8 bases. The CDR3 totals 15 residues. Per the germline V gene, CDR1 is SEHNR and CDR2 is FQNEAQ (reference sequence). Trimming took 3 bases from V and 5 from J; bases not matched to a gene: 7. In nucleotides, the CDR3 is TGTGCCAGCAGCTTGGCCAGCGGGAGTGGAGATACGCAGTATTTT. The encoded protein is CASSLASGSGDTQYF.

V gene TRBV7-2 combines with J gene TRBJ2-5; TRBD1 aligns across 8 bases. After removal of 4 bases from V and 5 bases from J, the junction contained 9 bases not matched to a gene. CDR1 and CDR2 from the germline V gene are SGHTA and FQGNSA. The CDR3 loop spans 15 amino acids. CDR3 bases: TGTGCCAGCAGCTCCCCCGGGACAGGCGGGGAGACCCAGTACTTC. This sequence encodes CASSSPGTGGETQYF.

CDR3 DNA: TGTGCCAGCAGCGTAGGGGACAGGGCCAACGTCCTGACTTTC. Amino acids: CASSVGDRANVLTF. The chain is built from TRBV9 and TRBJ2-6; weak D call: TRBD1 (6 bases). Germline CDR1 is SGDLS and CDR2 is YYNGEE. V was shortened by 0 bases and J by 5 bases, with 6 bases between the two germline ends. The CDR3 is 14 residues long.